This T cell receptor (beta chain) emerged from a study of T cells in localized non-small cell lung cancer. General study points: Sequencing covered just one tumor region, so heterogeneity cannot be ruled out. Increased T cell density in blood showed an association with longer overall survival. Adjacent uninvolved lung had the highest clonality, suggesting focused antigen responses.

The assay was immunoSEQ multiplex PCR, and TCRdb's table has in-frame clones only and misses some. This table holds roughly 2,500 clones, about 40% found once. It was adjacent lung free of atypia that was taken, at least 2 cm from the tumor margin. The CDR3 has 15 residues. With respect to this clone: As yet, its antigen is unknown.

Sequences were derived from normal lung tissue next to the tumor, sampled before any cancer treatment. This TCR came from a woman aged 40 to 75 with stage II squamous cell lung carcinoma. V usage is TRBV1 and J usage is TRBJ1-3; the table's D call, TRBD1, was not checked against the DNA. TRBV1 is a known pseudogene. DNA for the CDR3: TGCGCCAGCAGCCAAGAGGCCGACTCTGGAAACACCATATATTTT. Its translation: CASSQEADSGNTIYF.